This TCR beta chain derives from a study of T-cell reconstitution after alpha-beta-depleted transplantation in children. This clonotype was recorded many times. Its antigen is not identified. Library preparation (for TCRbeta) was performed with unique molecular identifiers. TCRdb reprocessed the PCR reads via MiXCR and lists one record per CDR3 protein. The profile shows tens of thousands of distinct CDR3 sequences, roughly 4.9% of them singletons. The study's findings and limits: Day-60 TCRbeta diversity that was high in some patients was derived from surviving recipient T cells and thymic progenitors. The main origin of T-cell counts and diversity one year after transplant was newly produced T cells. Two months or so post-transplant, alpha-beta T cells reportedly derived from several hundred expanded graft clones.

The V end was cut by 5 bases, the J end by 6 bases, with 7 bases between. The CDR3 spans 12 residues. The receptor's source is a boy under three years old who had a stem cell transplant for acute myeloid leukemia, so the T cells may come from the graft donor. The sequenced sample was PBMCs, mostly from graft donor cells, obtained 180 days after TCRalphabeta/CD19-depleted stem cell transplant. This chain joins TRBV12-3 or TRBV12-4 and TRBJ2-2; weak D call: TRBD1 (6 bases). CDR3 sequence (DNA): TGTGCCAGCAGTGGGGGCTCCGGGGAGCTGTTTTTT. The encoded protein is CASSGGSGELFF.